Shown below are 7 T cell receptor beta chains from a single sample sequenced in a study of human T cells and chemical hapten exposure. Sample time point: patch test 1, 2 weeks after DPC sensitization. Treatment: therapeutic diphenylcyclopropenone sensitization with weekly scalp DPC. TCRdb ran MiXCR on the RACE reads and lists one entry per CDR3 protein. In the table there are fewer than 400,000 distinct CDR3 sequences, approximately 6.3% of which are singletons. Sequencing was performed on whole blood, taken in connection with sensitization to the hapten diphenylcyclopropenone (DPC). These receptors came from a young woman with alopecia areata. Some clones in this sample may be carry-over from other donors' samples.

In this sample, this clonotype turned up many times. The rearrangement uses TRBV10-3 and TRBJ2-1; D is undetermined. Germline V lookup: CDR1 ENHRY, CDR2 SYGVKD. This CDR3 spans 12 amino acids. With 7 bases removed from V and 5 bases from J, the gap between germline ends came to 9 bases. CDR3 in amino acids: CAIKRSDNEQFF. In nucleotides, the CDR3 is TGTGCCATCAAAAGGAGTGACAATGAGCAGTTCTTC.

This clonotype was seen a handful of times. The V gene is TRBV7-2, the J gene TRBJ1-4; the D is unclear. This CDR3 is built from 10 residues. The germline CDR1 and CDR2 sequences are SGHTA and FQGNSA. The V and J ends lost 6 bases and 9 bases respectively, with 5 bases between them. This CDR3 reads CASSPQKLFF. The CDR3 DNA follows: TGTGCCAGCAGTCCTCAAAAACTGTTTTTT.

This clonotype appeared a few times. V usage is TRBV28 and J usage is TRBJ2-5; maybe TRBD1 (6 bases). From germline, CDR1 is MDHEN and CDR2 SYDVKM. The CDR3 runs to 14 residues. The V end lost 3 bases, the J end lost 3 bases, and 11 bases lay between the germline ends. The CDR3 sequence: CASSFTRQEETQYF. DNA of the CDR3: TGTGCCAGCAGTTTCACTCGACAGGAAGAGACCCAGTACTTC.

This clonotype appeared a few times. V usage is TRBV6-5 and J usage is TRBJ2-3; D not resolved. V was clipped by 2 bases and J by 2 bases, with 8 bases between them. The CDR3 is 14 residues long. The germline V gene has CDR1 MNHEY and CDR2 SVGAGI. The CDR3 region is CASSYGTDTDTQYF. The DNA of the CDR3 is TGTGCCAGCAGTTACGGAACAGACACAGATACGCAGTATTTT.

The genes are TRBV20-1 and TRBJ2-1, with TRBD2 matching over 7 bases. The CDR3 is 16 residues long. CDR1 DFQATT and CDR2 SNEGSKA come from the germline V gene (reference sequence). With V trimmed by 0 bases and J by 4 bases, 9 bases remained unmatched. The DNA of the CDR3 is TGCAGTGCTAGAGAAGCGGGGACTGCAAGATACAATGAGCAGTTCTTC. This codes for CSAREAGTARYNEQFF.

CDR3 amino acids: CASQTGPNEQFF. The CDR3 coding sequence is TGTGCCAGCCAGACAGGGCCCAATGAGCAGTTCTTC. The chain employs TRBV12-3 or TRBV12-4 and TRBJ2-1; TRBD1 matches at 7 bases. The J segment lost 6 bases and the V segment lost 8 bases, leaving 4 bases of the junction unmatched. There are 12 residues in the CDR3.

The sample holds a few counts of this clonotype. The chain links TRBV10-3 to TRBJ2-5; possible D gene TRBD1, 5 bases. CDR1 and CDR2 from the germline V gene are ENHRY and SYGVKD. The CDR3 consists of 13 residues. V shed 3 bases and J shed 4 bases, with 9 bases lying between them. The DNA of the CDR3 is TGTGCCATCAGTGATGAAGACAGAGAGACCCAGTACTTC. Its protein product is CAISDEDRETQYF.